This T cell receptor beta chain was documented in a study of blood T cell repertoires in COVID-19. The wider study: There were acute and convalescent COVID-19 samples, and they came from the United States, Italy and Spain. PBMCs, B-cell-depleted T cells, or T cells were the source of the cDNA or gDNA that made up the material.

Per the original data handling: Reference gene primer amplification gave nucleated cell count estimates. The repertoire was sequenced with immunoSEQ multiplex PCR; TCRdb's copy has only in-frame clones and lacks some. The DNA gave D and trimming, while V, J and clone size come from that table. The data hold approximately 300,000 clones, with more than 80% observed a single time. Enrollment of patients from Seattle took place during active infection, with longitudinal follow-up. Trimming pared 5 bases from V and 0 bases from J, leaving 4 bases between. CDR1 and CDR2 (germline): ENHRY, SYGVKD. This CDR3 has 12 residues.

The sequence came from a woman aged 25 to 39 with COVID-19, enrolled during active disease. The V gene is TRBV10-3, the J gene TRBJ2-5, with D uncertain. What was sequenced was peripheral blood. The CDR3 sequence is CAISTNQETQYF. CDR3 nucleotides: TGTGCCATCAGTACAAACCAAGAGACCCAGTACTTC.